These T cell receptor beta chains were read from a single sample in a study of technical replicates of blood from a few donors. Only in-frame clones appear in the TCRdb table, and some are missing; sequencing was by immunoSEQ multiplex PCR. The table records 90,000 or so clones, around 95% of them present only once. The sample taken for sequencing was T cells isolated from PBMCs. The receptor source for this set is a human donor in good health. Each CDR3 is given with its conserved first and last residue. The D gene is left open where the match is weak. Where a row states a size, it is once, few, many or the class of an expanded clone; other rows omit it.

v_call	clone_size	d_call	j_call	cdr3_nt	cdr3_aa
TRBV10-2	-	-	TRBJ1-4	TGCGCCAGCAGTGAGTCACGGGGGGCTTTGTATGAAAAACTGTTTTTT	CASSESRGALYEKLFF
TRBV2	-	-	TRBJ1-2	TGTGCCATTGCGGACACCTTAGATTATGGCTACACCTTC	CAIADTLDYGYTF
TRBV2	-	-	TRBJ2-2	TGTGCCAGCAGTGATGAGGTGGCAGGGGTAGTTGCGAACACCGGGGAGCTGTTTTTT	CASSDEVAGVVANTGELFF
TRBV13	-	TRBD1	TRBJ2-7	TGTGCCAGCAGCTTTTATGACAGGGGTTCCTACGAGCAGTACTTC	CASSFYDRGSYEQYF
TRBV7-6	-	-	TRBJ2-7	TGTGCCAGCAGCTTGGTTCCGGGGGACGAGCAGTACTTC	CASSLVPGDEQYF
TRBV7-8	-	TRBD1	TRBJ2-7	TGTGCCAGCAGTATACAGGGGTTCGCCGAGCAGTACTTC	CASSIQGFAEQYF
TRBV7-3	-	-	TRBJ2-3	TGTGCCAGCAGCTCCGAGTGGGGGGCAGATACGCAGTATTTT	CASSSEWGADTQYF
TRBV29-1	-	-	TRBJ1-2	TGCAGCGTTGTAAACGAGATGGGCTACACCTTC	CSVVNEMGYTF
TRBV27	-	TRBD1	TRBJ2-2	TGTGCCAGCAGTTTGCTAGACAGGGTTAACACCGGGGAGCTGTTTTTT	CASSLLDRVNTGELFF
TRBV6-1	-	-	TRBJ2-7	TGTGCCAGCAGTGTGCAGGGCTTCGAGAATGACGAGCAGTACTTC	CASSVQGFENDEQYF
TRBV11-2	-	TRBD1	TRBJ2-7	TGTGCCACCGAGGGGGCCATAGGGTACGAGCAGTACTTC	CATEGAIGYEQYF
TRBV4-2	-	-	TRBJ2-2	TGTGCCAGCAGCCAAACGAATATCGGGGGGGAGCTGTTTTTT	CASSQTNIGGELFF
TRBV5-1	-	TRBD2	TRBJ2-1	TGCGCCAGCAGTCCGGGACTAGCTTTAGAGCAGTTCTTC	CASSPGLALEQFF
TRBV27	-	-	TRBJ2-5	TGTGCCAGCAGTTTTCAGGGGACCCAAGAGACCCAGTACTTC	CASSFQGTQETQYF
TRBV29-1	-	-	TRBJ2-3	TGCAGCGTTGGATCGCGGCAGAAAAACACAGATACGCAGTATTTT	CSVGSRQKNTDTQYF
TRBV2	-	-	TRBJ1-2	TGTGCCAGCAGTGCGGACAGCGCTTCATATGGCTACACCTTC	CASSADSASYGYTF
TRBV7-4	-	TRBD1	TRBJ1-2	TGTGCCAGCAGCTCCGACAGGGGGCGTTATAGCTACACCTTC	CASSSDRGRYSYTF
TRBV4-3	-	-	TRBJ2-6	TGCGCCAGCAGCCATAGGACATTTTCGGTCTCAGGGGCCAACGTCCTGACTTTC	CASSHRTFSVSGANVLTF
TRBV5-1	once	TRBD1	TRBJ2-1	TGCGCCAGCAGCTTGTCCCCCGGGACAGGTAAAGAGCAGTTCTTC	CASSLSPGTGKEQFF
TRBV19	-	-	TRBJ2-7	TGTGCCAGTGGAGACAGGAGTGACTCCTACGAGCAGTACTTC	CASGDRSDSYEQYF
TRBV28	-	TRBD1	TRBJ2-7	TGTGCCAGCAGAACCGGGACAGCCTATCGAGAGCAGTACTTC	CASRTGTAYREQYF
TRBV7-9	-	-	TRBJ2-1	TGTGCCAGCAGATTCATTAGCAATACCTACAATGAGCAGTTCTTC	CASRFISNTYNEQFF
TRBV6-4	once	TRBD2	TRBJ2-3	TGTGCCAGCAGTGAGAATAGCGGGAGTGCAGATACGCAGTATTTT	CASSENSGSADTQYF
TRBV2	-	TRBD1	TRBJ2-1	TGTGCCAGCAGGCCCAGGGGGACAGGAACCAACAATGAGCAGTTCTTC	CASRPRGTGTNNEQFF
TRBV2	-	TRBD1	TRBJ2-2	TGTGCCAGCACCGAAGCGAGGACAGGGGCCGGGGAGCTGTTTTTT	CASTEARTGAGELFF
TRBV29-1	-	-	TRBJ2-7	TGCAGCGTCTCGAGGACAACCGACTACGAGCAGTACTTC	CSVSRTTDYEQYF
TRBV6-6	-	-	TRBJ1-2	TGTGCCAGCAGTTGGGAGAGAAAGCAGTCCAACTATGGCTACACCTTC	CASSWERKQSNYGYTF